This passage covers 29 T cell receptor beta chains from one sample sequenced in a study of T cell responses to AZD1222 COVID-19 vaccine. Profiled with immunoSEQ multiplex PCR; TCRdb holds only in-frame clones, not every one. This sample has approximately 150,000 clones, with about nine tenths found just once. The material sequenced was peripheral blood, taken 28 days after the second AZD1222 dose. Source of these receptors: an adult who received the AZD1222 COVID-19 vaccine.

The CDR3 spells CASSQGQGAAGYTF. CDR3 sequence (DNA): TGTGCCAGCAGCCAAGGACAGGGGGCGGCTGGCTACACCTTC. The chain joins TRBV3-1 (or the pseudogene TRBV3-2) to TRBJ1-2; 10 nucleotides agree with TRBD1. Per germline, CDR1 LGHDT and CDR2 YNNKEL (reference sequence). V trimming: 1 base; J trimming: 7 bases; junction bases outside the gene matches: 3. The length of the CDR3 is 14 residues.

The chain joins TRBV5-6 to TRBJ1-4; the D gene is possibly TRBD1 (5 bases). Trimming took 0 bases from V and 4 from J, leaving 7 bases between them. Germline CDR1 SGHDT, CDR2 YYEEEE. The CDR3 has 14 residues. CDR3 amino acids: CASSLDRINEKLFF. The DNA for the CDR3 is TGTGCCAGCAGCTTGGACAGGATTAATGAAAAACTGTTTTTT.

The chain recombines TRBV9 with TRBJ1-3, with TRBD1 matching 8 bases. Germline trimming cut 4 bases from V and 0 bases from J; bases unmatched to any gene: 6. Germline-derived CDR1 and CDR2 are SGDLS and YYNGEE. The CDR3 has 16 amino acids. The CDR3 loop is CASSPRTGNSGNTIYF. As DNA, the CDR3 is TGTGCCAGCAGCCCCAGGACAGGGAACTCTGGAAACACCATATATTTT.

The chain is built from TRBV11-2 and TRBJ1-2; D is perhaps TRBD1 (6 bases). The ends were cut back, 4 bases at V and 8 bases at J, with 14 bases in the middle. CDR3 length: 13 amino acids. The germline gives CDR1 SGHAT, CDR2 FQNNGV. The CDR3 loop is CASSSLSQGGYTF. The CDR3 DNA is TGTGCCAGCAGCTCCCTCTCACAGGGAGGCTACACCTTC.

The rearrangement joins TRBV28 to TRBJ1-3, with no clear D. The V end was cut by 4 bases, the J end by 6 bases, with 16 bases between. This CDR3 spans 15 amino acids. Germline V gene lookup returns CDR1 MDHEN and CDR2 SYDVKM. The CDR3 is CASSSPPLKVNTIYF. The CDR3 DNA sequence: TGTGCCAGCAGTTCACCCCCCCTGAAAGTAAACACCATATATTTT.

The V and J genes are TRBV11-2 and TRBJ2-7, with 9 bases that match TRBD1. The V gene end was trimmed by 5 bases and the J gene end by 3 bases; junction bases not matched to a gene: 5. This CDR3 has 14 residues. In germline, CDR1 is SGHAT, CDR2 FQNNGV. CDR3 amino acids: CASSREGQGYEQYF. Written as DNA, the CDR3 is TGTGCCAGCAGCCGAGAGGGACAGGGCTACGAGCAGTACTTC.

The chain joins TRBV12-3 or TRBV12-4 to TRBJ1-1; 8 nucleotides agree with TRBD1. The CDR3 has 13 residues. J was trimmed by 6 bases and V by 7 bases; bases with no gene match: 7. The CDR3, as DNA: TGTGCCAGCACTCTCCGGGACAGGCCTGAAGCTTTCTTT. Translated, it gives CASTLRDRPEAFF.

To note about this clone: Relative to the germline gene, one junction end is altered; a read error may explain this. This sequence joins TRBV9 and TRBJ1-3; 9 bases fit TRBD1. CDR1 is SGDLS and CDR2 is YYNGEE in the germline V gene. The CDR3 extends over 16 amino acids. The CDR3 spells CASSTNRGLSGNTVYF. Written as DNA, the CDR3 is TGTGCCAGCAGCACGAACAGGGGGCTTTCTGGAAACACCGTATATTTT.

The V and J genes are TRBV5-1 and TRBJ2-1; D is unclear. Germline CDR1 reads SGHRS; CDR2 reads YFSETQ. This CDR3 contains 14 residues. V was pared by 0 bases and J by 4 bases, with 8 bases between. The CDR3 DNA reads as TGCGCCAGCAGCTTGGCCCCAACTTACAATGAGCAGTTCTTC. Protein product: CASSLAPTYNEQFF. Full variable domain (missing parts from reference TRBV5-1 and TRBJ2-1): KAGVTQTPRYLIKTRGQQVTLSCSPISGHRSVSWYQQTPGQGLQFLFEYFSETQRNKGNFPGRFSGRQFSNSRSEMNVSTLELGDSALYLCASSLAPTYNEQFFGPGTRLTVL.

This clone has a single count. As DNA, the CDR3 is TGTGCCAGCAGCCAATCTTACGGGGCGCTGGGCAGCTACACCTTC. Its protein product is CASSQSYGALGSYTF. The rearrangement joins TRBV7-9 to TRBJ1-2; TRBD1 might be the D (5 bases). The CDR3 has 15 residues. The germline CDR1 and CDR2 sequences are SEHNR and FQNEAQ (reference sequence). V was pared by 5 bases and J by 9 bases, with 22 bases between.

This clone occurred once. The V and J genes are TRBV6-5 and TRBJ2-5; D may be TRBD1 (5 bases). In germline, CDR1 is MNHEY, CDR2 SVGAGI. This CDR3 region has 14 residues. V lost 0 bases, J lost 2 bases, and 7 bases lay in between. CDR3 residues: CASSYSDIQETQYF. In DNA form, the CDR3 reads TGTGCCAGCAGTTACTCGGACATTCAAGAGACCCAGTACTTC.

For the CDR3, the DNA is TGTGCCAGCAGTTGGGGCAGGGCAAATCAGCCCCAGCATTTT. Translated: CASSWGRANQPQHF. The chain is built from TRBV28 and TRBJ1-5, with D perhaps TRBD1 (5 bases). The CDR3 runs to 14 residues. V lost 4 bases and J 4 bases, leaving 11 bases between the germline ends. In germline, CDR1 is MDHEN, CDR2 SYDVKM. The full variable domain, rest sourced from reference TRBV28 and TRBJ1-5, is DVKVTQSSRYLVKRTGEKVFLECVQDMDHENMFWYRQDPGLGLRLIYFSYDVKMKEKGDIPEGYSVSREKKERFSLILESASTNQTSMYLCASSWGRANQPQHFGDGTRLSIL.

This clone was seen just once. The chain combines TRBV6-5 with TRBJ2-1; 7 bases map to TRBD2. CDR1 MNHEY and CDR2 SVGAGI come from the germline V gene. With 0 bases clipped from V and 9 bases from J, the junction kept 8 bases outside the gene matches. The CDR3 runs to 15 residues. CDR3 region: CASSYSGLGVGEQFF. The CDR3 DNA follows: TGTGCCAGCAGTTACTCAGGACTAGGGGTTGGTGAGCAGTTCTTC.

The chain couples TRBV7-8 to TRBJ2-1; 10 bases match TRBD2. CDR1 SGHVS and CDR2 FQNEAQ come from the germline V gene. Trimming cost V 3 bases and J 6 bases; bases outside gene matches: 2. The CDR3 has 14 residues. The chain's CDR3 is CASSFRTSGNEQFF. As DNA, the CDR3 is TGTGCCAGCAGCTTCAGGACTAGCGGCAATGAGCAGTTCTTC.

This rearrangement joins TRBV7-2 to TRBJ1-4; perhaps TRBD1 as D (5 bases). This CDR3 comprises 16 residues. CDR1 SGHTA and CDR2 FQGNSA come from the germline V gene. With 7 bases removed from V and 4 bases from J, the gap between germline ends came to 19 bases. CDR3 sequence reads: CASTDFGAGSNEKLFF. Written as DNA, the CDR3 is TGTGCCAGCACCGACTTTGGGGCAGGCAGTAATGAAAAACTGTTTTTT.

This clone has more than one count but fewer than ten. J is TRBJ2-7 and V is TRBV11-3, with TRBD1 identical over 8 bases. V trimming: 5 bases; J trimming: 5 bases; junction bases outside the gene matches: 5. In germline, CDR1 is SGHNT, CDR2 YENEEA. The CDR3 runs to 13 residues. CDR3 amino acids: CASSRVDRDEQYF. CDR3 DNA sequence: TGTGCCAGCAGCCGGGTGGACAGGGACGAGCAGTACTTC.

This chain joins TRBV5-6 and TRBJ1-2; the D is unclear. The V end lost 0 bases, the J end lost 7 bases, and 4 bases lay between the germline ends. The CDR3 sequence is 11 residues long. CDR1 SGHDT and CDR2 YYEEEE come from the germline V gene. This CDR3 is CASSLGAGYTF. CDR3 DNA sequence: TGTGCCAGCAGCTTGGGTGCTGGCTACACCTTC. Looking up the rest from reference TRBV5-6 and TRBJ1-2 gives the full variable domain: DAGVTQSPTHLIKTRGQQVTLRCSPKSGHDTVSWYQQALGQGPQFIFQYYEEEERQRGNFPDRFSGHQFPNYSSELNVNALLLGDSALYLCASSLGAGYTFGSGTRLTVV.

This clone was recorded only once. CDR3 protein: CASSPTGDVNQPQHF. The CDR3 DNA sequence: TGTGCCAGCTCACCGACAGGGGATGTCAATCAGCCCCAGCATTTT. The V and J genes are TRBV18 and TRBJ1-5; 8 nucleotides agree with TRBD1. The CDR3 totals 15 residues. V gave up 3 bases and J gave up 3 bases; unmatched junction bases: 4. Germline V CDR1 and CDR2: KGHSH, LQKENI. Supplemented by reference TRBV18 and TRBJ1-5, the full variable domain reads NAGVMQNPRHLVRRRGQEARLRCSPMKGHSHVYWYRQLPEEGLKFMVYLQKENIIDESGMPKERFSAEFPKEGPSILRIQQVVRGDSAAYFCASSPTGDVNQPQHFGDGTRLSIL.

This chain links TRBV11-3 with TRBJ2-7; the D call may be TRBD1 or TRBD2 (6 bases each). The length of the CDR3 is 14 residues. The germline CDR1 and CDR2 sequences are SGHNT and YENEEA. V was clipped by 4 bases and J by 5 bases, with 15 bases between them. CDR3 residues: CASSSRGQRDEQYF. The DNA for the CDR3 is TGTGCCAGCAGCTCCCGGGGGCAAAGGGACGAGCAGTACTTC.

The chain couples TRBV4-3 to TRBJ2-6; D may match TRBD1 or TRBD2 (6 bases each). In germline, CDR1 is LGHNA, CDR2 YSLEER. V was shortened by 0 bases and J by 0 bases, with 12 bases between the two germline ends. CDR3 length equals 18 residues. CDR3 residues: CASSQEGGKPSGANVLTF. DNA for the CDR3: TGCGCCAGCAGCCAAGAGGGGGGCAAACCCTCTGGGGCCAACGTCCTGACTTTC.

V and J are TRBV7-9 and TRBJ2-3; D not resolved. From germline, CDR1 is SEHNR and CDR2 FQNEAQ (reference sequence). The CDR3 runs 15 residues. The germline V and J ends were trimmed by 5 bases and 1 base, with 13 bases remaining between them. In nucleotides, the CDR3 is TGTGCCAGCAGCCTCTGGTCGGGTGGCACAGATACGCAGTATTTT. This codes for CASSLWSGGTDTQYF.

This clone was seen more than once but under ten times. The chain joins TRBV5-1 to TRBJ2-7; D remains unclear. The CDR3 runs to 13 residues. In germline, CDR1 is SGHRS, CDR2 YFSETQ. With 2 bases removed from V and 7 bases from J, the gap between germline ends came to 13 bases. In nucleotides, the CDR3 is TGCGCCAGCAGCTTAAGTAATCGGCGGGAGCAGTACTTC. It specifies CASSLSNRREQYF.

This clone was detected only once. The chain couples TRBV7-2 to TRBJ1-2; 10 bases line up with TRBD1. Germline V lookup: CDR1 SGHTA, CDR2 FQGNSA. The V segment lost 4 bases and the J segment 5 bases; nucleotides outside the gene matches: 1. CDR3 length: 13 amino acids. CDR3 DNA: TGTGCCAGCAGCTGGACAGGGGGTTATGGCTACACCTTC. Its protein product is CASSWTGGYGYTF.

The V and J genes are TRBV15 and TRBJ1-5, with D perhaps TRBD1 (5 bases). The CDR3 covers 14 residues. Trimming removed 5 bases at V and 4 bases at J, with 12 bases between. The germline CDR1 and CDR2 sequences are LNHNV and YYDKDF (reference sequence). CDR3 in amino acids: CATSARQGNQPQHF. CDR3 DNA sequence: TGTGCCACCAGCGCACGTCAGGGAAATCAGCCCCAGCATTTT.

CDR3 DNA sequence: TGTGCCAGCAGCTCAGGGTCTGCTGGGGAGACCCAGTACTTC. This sequence encodes CASSSGSAGETQYF. This chain uses TRBV7-7 with TRBJ2-5, with a weak D call TRBD1 (5 bases). Trimming stripped 4 bases from V and 5 bases from J, with 14 bases between. The CDR3 runs to 14 residues. CDR1 is SSHAT, CDR2 FNYEAQ, per germline (reference sequence).

This chain connects TRBV24-1 to TRBJ1-5, with 8 bases aligning to TRBD1. J gave up 9 bases and V 5 bases, and 8 bases lay outside the gene matches. The germline CDR1 and CDR2 sequences are KGHDR and SFDVKD. CDR3 length: 14 residues. The CDR3 nucleotides are TGTGCCACCAGTGCTATGGACAGGGTTCGGCCCCAGCATTTT. It specifies CATSAMDRVRPQHF.

The chain uses TRBV11-3 and TRBJ2-2; D might be TRBD2 (6 bases). The CDR3 has 12 amino acids. Germline V gene lookup returns CDR1 SGHNT and CDR2 YENEEA. Trimming stripped 8 bases from V and 3 bases from J, with 7 bases between. The CDR3 bases are TGTGCCAGCGGAGGGGACACCGGGGAGCTGTTTTTT. It encodes CASGGDTGELFF.

This clone has only one observation. This chain joins TRBV2 and TRBJ1-4, with D uncertain. The V end was cut by 5 bases, the J end by 14 bases, with 15 bases between. Germline V gene lookup returns CDR1 SNHLY and CDR2 FYNNEI. CDR3 length: 12 amino acids. CDR3 nucleotides: TGTGCCAGCAGTTTAACAGCTATATCTCTGTTTTTT. Its protein product is CASSLTAISLFF.

This clone came up many times. The rearrangement uses TRBV5-4 and TRBJ2-7; D possibly uses TRBD1 or TRBD2 (5 bases each). Trimming took off 4 bases at V and 0 bases at J, with 11 bases between the two ends. Germline assignment: CDR1 SGHNT and CDR2 YYREEE (reference sequence). The CDR3 consists of 14 residues. For the CDR3, the DNA is TGTGCCAGCAGCCCGCTTGGGGGCTCCTACGAGCAGTACTTC. This codes for CASSPLGGSYEQYF. The complete variable domain, with remaining parts taken from reference TRBV5-4 and TRBJ2-7, reads ETGVTQSPTHLIKTRGQQVTLRCSSQSGHNTVSWYQQALGQGPQFIFQYYREEENGRGNFPPRFSGLQFPNYSSELNVNALELDDSALYLCASSPLGGSYEQYFGPGTRLTVT.